Below are 15 T cell receptor beta chains sequenced from a single sample in a study of CD8 T cells in Susac syndrome (dated by TCRdb to the late 2010s). The method was the immunoSEQ multiplex PCR assay. RNA was extracted using the RNeasy kit, and roughly 0.5 to 1 microgram was reverse transcribed with random hexamers. TCRdb reanalyzed the raw reads on its own, using fastp at Q25 for trimming and MiXCR for clone calling, and kept in-frame beta chains. All rows with the same CDR3 protein become a single entry with the most common DNA and genes. Present in this sample are 200,000 to 250,000 distinct CDR3 sequences, about 90% of which were seen just once. Roughly 0.13% of the sample lies in the top ten. Material: CD8+ T cells from PBMCs. The receptors come from a human donor with multiple sclerosis.

The CDR3 DNA reads as TGCGCCAGCATTTCTTTACTCCGGGGAGGATTACCCAAGAACACTGAAGCTTTCTTT. It encodes CASISLLRGGLPKNTEAFF. The gene calls are TRBV4-1 and TRBJ1-1; D is undetermined. V lost 7 bases and J lost 1, with 28 bases in between. Germline V lookup: CDR1 MGHRA, CDR2 YSYEKL. The CDR3 has 19 residues.

The chain is built from TRBV19 and TRBJ2-5; D is ambiguous. The germline CDR1 and CDR2 sequences are LNHDA and SQIVND (reference sequence). The V end was cut by 5 bases, the J end by 5 bases, with 15 bases between. CDR3 length: 14 amino acids. The CDR3 loop is CASSVTHRAETQYF. CDR3 in DNA: TGTGCCAGTAGTGTGACTCACCGCGCTGAGACCCAGTACTTC.

The V and J genes are TRBV4-1 and TRBJ1-1, with D hard to call. This CDR3 is built from 13 residues. The V and J ends lost 3 bases and 1 base respectively, with 6 bases between them. Per germline, CDR1 MGHRA and CDR2 YSYEKL. Here the CDR3 reads CASSHDSNTEAFF. CDR3 nucleotide sequence: TGCGCCAGCAGCCATGATTCGAACACTGAAGCTTTCTTT.

This chain joins TRBV11-2 and TRBJ2-1, with 8 bases lining up with TRBD1. Trimming removed 1 base from V and 8 bases from J; junction bases left unmatched: 4. CDR3 length: 14 amino acids. Germline lookup yields CDR1 SGHAT and CDR2 FQNNGV. The CDR3 region has the DNA TGTGCCAGCAGCTTAGGCAACAGGGGGGATGAGCAGTTCTTC. This gives the protein CASSLGNRGDEQFF.

This clonotype was recorded a few times. The chain carries TRBV13 and TRBJ2-5; 8 nucleotides line up with TRBD1. The junction had 1 base not matched to a gene; V was cut back by 3 bases and J by 1 base. Germline V gene sequence: CDR1 PRHDT, CDR2 FYEKMQ (reference sequence). The CDR3 extends over 14 amino acids. The CDR3 DNA reads TGTGCCAGCAGCTTGGACAGGGCCCAAGAGACCCAGTACTTC. Translating it yields CASSLDRAQETQYF.

The V gene is TRBV5-6, the J gene TRBJ2-1, with D possibly being TRBD2 (5 bases). The V end lost 4 bases, the J end lost 10 bases, and 15 bases lay between the germline ends. Looked up from germline, CDR1 is SGHDT and CDR2 is YYEEEE. The CDR3 has 13 amino acids. This chain's CDR3 is CASSPGIFEEQFF. In DNA, the CDR3 is TGTGCCAGCAGCCCGGGAATTTTCGAGGAGCAGTTCTTC.

The chain couples TRBV13 to TRBJ2-7, with 8 bases that match TRBD2. From germline, CDR1 is PRHDT and CDR2 FYEKMQ (reference sequence). CDR3 length equals 14 residues. V trimming: 5 bases; J trimming: 2 bases; junction bases outside the gene matches: 5. CDR3 protein: CASSHERGPYEQYF. CDR3 in DNA: TGTGCCAGCAGCCATGAGCGGGGGCCCTACGAGCAGTACTTC.

The V and J genes are TRBV20-1 and TRBJ1-1, with D tentatively TRBD1 (5 bases). The CDR3 has 11 residues. Germline V CDR1 and CDR2: DFQATT, SNEGSKA (reference sequence). Trimming cost V 5 bases and J 9 bases, with 13 bases left between them. CDR3 loop: CSAPGLRKAFF. CDR3 coding DNA: TGCAGTGCTCCAGGGTTAAGGAAAGCTTTCTTT.

The sample holds a few counts of this clonotype. The V gene is TRBV5-1, the J gene TRBJ1-2, with D possibly TRBD1 on 5 matching bases. V was pared by 3 bases and J by 5 bases, with 14 bases between. CDR1 and CDR2 from the germline V gene are SGHRS and YFSETQ. CDR3 length: 14 residues. Written as DNA, the CDR3 is TGCGCCAGCAGCTCGGGGCTCCTTCCTTATGGCTACACCTTC. Its protein product is CASSSGLLPYGYTF.

The gene calls are TRBV10-3 and TRBJ1-5; D is perhaps TRBD1 (5 bases). V lost 3 bases and J 11 bases, leaving 11 bases between the germline ends. Germline assignment: CDR1 ENHRY and CDR2 SYGVKD. CDR3 size: 12 residues. DNA for the CDR3: TGTGCCATCAGTGACGAGTGGGGGACCCAGCATTTT. It translates to CAISDEWGTQHF.

V usage is TRBV12-3 or TRBV12-4 and J usage is TRBJ1-2; TRBD1 is a possible D gene (5 bases). Trimming removed 1 base at V and 4 bases at J, with 13 bases between. This CDR3 spans 15 amino acids. CDR3 sequence (DNA): TGTGCCAGCAGTTTAGGGCAGGGAGGGCTCTATGGCTACACCTTC. Translated, it gives CASSLGQGGLYGYTF.

V and J are TRBV9 and TRBJ2-7; 8 bases match TRBD1. The germline V gene has CDR1 SGDLS and CDR2 YYNGEE. Trimming at V came to 2 bases and at J to 3 bases, leaving 4 bases not matched to a gene. The CDR3 length is 14 residues. DNA of the CDR3: TGTGCCAGCAGCGTCGCGGACAGGGACTACGAGCAGTACTTC. This sequence encodes CASSVADRDYEQYF. The full variable domain, with the rest looked up from reference TRBV9 and TRBJ2-7, is DSGVTQTPKHLITATGQRVTLRCSPRSGDLSVYWYQQSLDQGLQFLIQYYNGEERAKGNILERFSAQQFPDLHSELNLSSLELGDSALYFCASSVADRDYEQYFGPGTRLTVT.

This chain links TRBV19 with TRBJ1-1; D is ambiguous. CDR1 is LNHDA, CDR2 SQIVND, per germline (reference sequence). The CDR3 runs to 14 residues. The germline V and J ends were trimmed by 4 bases and 0 bases, with 9 bases remaining between them. Here the CDR3 DNA reads TGTGCCAGTAGTACCGGTGGAGTGAACACTGAAGCTTTCTTT. Protein product: CASSTGGVNTEAFF.

This sequence joins TRBV12-3 or TRBV12-4 and TRBJ2-3; D gene uncertain. This CDR3 region has 13 residues. V shed 7 bases and J shed 6 bases, with 14 bases lying between them. CDR3: CASIPPDGDTQYF. CDR3 DNA sequence: TGTGCCAGCATTCCTCCAGACGGCGATACGCAGTATTTT.

The rearrangement joins TRBV12-2 to TRBJ1-1; TRBD1, the table's D call, lacks a check against the DNA. TRBV12-2 is a listed pseudogene. The CDR3 sequence is 17 residues long. CDR3 region: CASRPWDEGSKNTEAFF. CDR3 DNA: TGTGCAAGTCGCCCTTGGGACGAAGGATCAAAGAACACTGAAGCTTTCTTT.